This TCR beta chain is from a study of blood T cell repertoires in COVID-19. Data came from immunoSEQ multiplex PCR; TCRdb stores just in-frame clones and leaves some out. This table holds a few hundred thousand clones, just under 90% found once. Individuals drawn from some 25 US areas were roughly 18 to 100 years old. Grouping used clinical history reported by participants in a survey and questionnaire. Germline CDR1 and CDR2: LGHDT and YNNKEL (reference sequence). The V and J ends lost 1 base and 2 bases respectively, with 11 bases between them. The CDR3 has 15 residues. This clone was detected only a few times.

This sequence joins TRBV3-1 (or the pseudogene TRBV3-2) and TRBJ1-1; D unclear. This clonotype originated in a woman in her twenties or thirties who had recovered from COVID-19. The specimen sequenced was PBMCs or T cells enriched from blood (not recorded which). The CDR3 nucleotides read TGTGCCAGCAGCCAAGGGCAGGAATTAAACACTGAAGCTTTCTTT. It yields the protein CASSQGQELNTEAFF.